The TCR beta chain under discussion was sequenced for a study of T-cell memory formation after mild COVID-19 (dated by TCRdb to 2020 to 2023). Regarding the study in general: Most TCR sequence clusters were specific to one of the two donors. In a couple of donors, T-cell clones that expanded and contracted after mild COVID-19 were followed by sequencing TCRalpha and TCRbeta repertoires longitudinally. The cohort comprised two young, previously healthy adult volunteers, one female and one male.

Ficoll-Paque density gradient centrifugation was the method used to isolate PBMCs. The full study reports these points: Whether the second-wave clones peaking on day 37 were SARS-CoV-2 specific was not confirmed. Contracting CD4+ clones were located mainly in the CM and EM memory subsets, whereas CD8+ clones were found to be enriched in EMRA. The detection of some responding clones in pre-infection memory suggests that pre-existing cross-reactive memory T cells joined the SARS-CoV-2 response. Only two mild cases were covered by the study, and larger cohorts that include severe cases with pre-infection samples were considered necessary. Clones contracting from day 15 to 85 had balanced CD4/CD8 phenotypes, while a second wave expanding from day 15 to 37 was biased towards CD4+.

For sequencing, an Illumina NovaSeq 6000 was employed. cDNA libraries for TCRalpha and TCRbeta were prepared by 5'RACE using constant-segment primers, with sample barcodes and unique molecular identifiers added. RNA was extracted from every sample with Trizol reagent. Amplification of the libraries took two PCR steps, and the second step added a second sample barcode plus Illumina TruSeq adapters. Libraries were sequenced on an Illumina NovaSeq with 2 x 150 bp paired-end reads. The paper's processing steps were these. Demultiplexing of reads and collapsing into UMI-guided consensus sequences were performed with migec v1.2.7. Using mixcr v2.1.11, UMI consensuses were aligned to TRA and TRB V and J templates and then assembled into clonotypes. A clonotype was counted as expanded or contracted only if both edgeR and NoisET called the change significant, with noise models trained on biological replicates. For edgeR calls, the cutoffs were a false discovery rate-adjusted p below 0.01 and a log2 fold-change threshold of 1. PCA with hierarchical clustering of max-normalized trajectories of the 1000 most abundant clonotypes was used as exploratory dynamics analysis. The CD4 or CD8 phenotype of responding clones was assigned using the separately sequenced CD4+ and CD8+ repertoires. Through fastp at Q25 and MiXCR, TCRdb rebuilt clones from the public reads, retaining in-frame beta chains. Duplicate CDR3 protein sequences are folded into a single record with the most common DNA and genes. These V and J calls derive from TCRdb rather than the authors' analysis. In all, the sample holds 110,000 to 150,000 distinct CDR3 sequences, and around 27% of those were seen once. Together, the top ten hold around 24% of the sample.

This clonotype was picked up one time. Its antigen is still unknown. Base qualities are missing; no much larger clone stands one base away. On its own, one read is weak support. This receptor was identified in an adult woman who had mild COVID-19 (a few samples of this study predate the infection). The sample titles of this study are shuffled in the database, so cell type and time point are left out; the donor was told from shared clones. What was sequenced was PBMCs or a T cell subset sorted from them (not recorded which).

The CDR3 amino acid sequence is: CASSPGAGGRNEQFF. The sequence in DNA is TGTGCCAGCAGCCCCGGGGCGGGGGGGAGGAATGAGCAGTTCTTC. This sequence uses TRBV7-9 and TRBJ2-1; 9 of the junction bases match TRBD2. The germline V gene (reference sequence) sets CDR1 to SEHNR and CDR2 to FQNEAQ. Unmatched junction bases come to 9, with V trimmed by 5 bases and J by 7 bases. The CDR3 has 15 amino acids, counting the end cysteine and phenylalanine. Just CDR3 DNA is preserved here, 45 bases in frame from base 1.